The present T cell receptor (beta chain) was sequenced within a study of blood T cell repertoires in COVID-19. Overall study: PBMCs, B-cell-depleted T cells, or T cells were the source of the cDNA or gDNA that made up the material.

This CDR3 contains 14 residues. The germline V gene encodes CDR1 SGHTA and CDR2 FQGNSA. V was pared by 4 bases and J by 5 bases, with 14 bases between. Only in-frame clones appear in the TCRdb table, and some are missing; sequencing was by immunoSEQ multiplex PCR. The table records roughly 250,000 clones, 80% to 90% of them present only once. Sequencing was performed on peripheral blood. The chain has TRBV7-2 and TRBJ2-5; a weak D match, TRBD2 (5 bases). This receptor was taken from a man between 35 and 55 years old with active or convalescent COVID-19. The CDR3 sequence: CASSYEGRPETQYF. CDR3 bases: TGTGCCAGCAGCTACGAGGGCAGGCCGGAGACCCAGTACTTC. Together with reference TRBV7-2 and TRBJ2-5, the CDR3 gives the full variable domain: GAGVSQSPSNKVTEKGKDVELRCDPISGHTALYWYRQSLGQGLEFLIYFQGNSAPDKSGLPSDRFSAERTGGSVSTLTIQRTQQEDSAVYLCASSYEGRPETQYFGPGTRLLVL.